This T cell receptor beta chain was observed in a study of cytomegalovirus exposure and HLA in healthy donors. The overall study: In an early release, HLA-typed donors contributed tens of millions of unique TCR sequences.

Study-level points and caveats: The presence/absence work took it that sequencing depth was about the same across donors.

On this clone: What it binds is unknown.

PCR used 60 Vbeta primers and 13 Jbeta primers. Produced via immunoSEQ multiplex PCR; TCRdb's table is partial and in-frame only. In all, the sample yields 160,000 or so clones. The source is a man aged 25-45 years in good health and CMV-seronegative. Sequenced sample: PBMCs.

CDR3 coding DNA: TGTGCCAGCAGCCTCCGGGACAGGGATCCCGGGGAGCTGTTTTTT. It encodes CASSLRDRDPGELFF. This sequence joins TRBV7-2 and TRBJ2-2; 9 bases are shared with TRBD1. Unmatched junction bases numbered 7, after V lost 5 bases and J lost 6 bases. Germline V CDR1 and CDR2: SGHTA, FQGNSA. The CDR3 extends over 15 amino acids.